Listed here are 5 T cell receptor beta chains from one sample, sequenced in a study of blood T cell repertoires in COVID-19. The table came from immunoSEQ multiplex PCR; TCRdb's copy has only in-frame clones and leaves some out. The table includes roughly 330,000 clones, over 75% detected once. The sequenced sample consisted of PBMCs or T cells enriched from blood (not recorded which). Source of these receptors: a woman aged 25 to 39 who had recovered from COVID-19.

This clone came up once. The chain has TRBV6-7 and TRBJ1-3; 10 bases fit TRBD1. TRBV6-7 is recorded as an ORF, its role being uncertain. The CDR3 length is 18 residues. Unmatched junction bases numbered 9, after V lost 4 bases and J lost 0 bases. CDR3 sequence reads: CASSCPGQGTSSGNTIYF. The CDR3 DNA is TGTGCCAGCAGTTGTCCGGGACAGGGGACAAGCTCTGGAAACACCATATATTTT.

The V call is TRBV12-3 or TRBV12-4, the J call TRBJ1-2, with 9 positions matching TRBD1. The CDR3 spans 12 residues. The J segment lost 7 bases and the V segment lost 6 bases, leaving 3 bases of the junction unmatched. In nucleotides, the CDR3 is TGTGCCAGCAGCAAACAGGGGGCTGGCTACACCTTC. Translating it yields CASSKQGAGYTF.

The chain combines TRBV4-3 with TRBJ1-2; TRBD1 agrees at 9 bases. CDR3 length: 15 amino acids. Per the germline V gene, CDR1 is LGHNA and CDR2 is YSLEER. With V trimmed by 2 bases and J by 4 bases, 5 bases remained unmatched. CDR3 sequence reads: CASSQSGTGSYGYTF. In nucleotides, the CDR3 is TGCGCCAGCAGCCAATCCGGGACAGGGTCCTATGGCTACACCTTC.

The rearrangement uses TRBV1 and TRBJ1-2; the D call of TRBD1 is as the table states it, not checked on the DNA. TRBV1 is designated a pseudogene. The CDR3 has 15 residues. The CDR3 DNA reads TGCACCAGCAGCTCCTTGGGGACAAATTACTATGGCTACACCTTC. Protein product: CTSSSLGTNYYGYTF.

V gene TRBV27 combines with J gene TRBJ2-1, with D hard to call. Germline V CDR1 and CDR2: MNHEY, SMNVEV (reference sequence). The CDR3 consists of 13 residues. Deletions cut 0 bases from V and 9 bases from J, with 9 bases between. CDR3 nucleotides: TGTGCCAGCAGTTTATCCCTCGGTCTTGAGCAGTTCTTC. Protein: CASSLSLGLEQFF.